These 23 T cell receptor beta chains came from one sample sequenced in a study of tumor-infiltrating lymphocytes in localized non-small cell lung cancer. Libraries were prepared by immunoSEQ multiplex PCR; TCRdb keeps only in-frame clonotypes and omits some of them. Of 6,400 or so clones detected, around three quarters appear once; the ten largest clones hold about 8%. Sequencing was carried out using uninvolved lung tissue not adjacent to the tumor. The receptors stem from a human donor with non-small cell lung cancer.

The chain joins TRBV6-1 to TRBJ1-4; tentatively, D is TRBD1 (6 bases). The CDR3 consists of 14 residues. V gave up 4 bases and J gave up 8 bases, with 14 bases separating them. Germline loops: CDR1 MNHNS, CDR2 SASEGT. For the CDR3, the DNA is TGTGCCAGCAGTGGGTCAGGGGAGTGGGAAAAACTGTTTTTT. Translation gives CASSGSGEWEKLFF.

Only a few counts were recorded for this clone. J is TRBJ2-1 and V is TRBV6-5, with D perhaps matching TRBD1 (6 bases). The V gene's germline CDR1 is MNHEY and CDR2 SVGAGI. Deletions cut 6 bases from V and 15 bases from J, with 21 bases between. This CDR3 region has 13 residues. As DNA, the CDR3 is TGTGCCAGCAGCTCTGGACCCCGGGACATCGCGTTCTTC. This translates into CASSSGPRDIAFF.

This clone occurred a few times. The CDR3 sequence is CASSLVPAGDRTGELFF. CDR3 sequence (DNA): TGTGCCAGCAGCTTAGTTCCAGCGGGAGATAGGACCGGGGAGCTGTTTTTT. The genes are TRBV7-8 and TRBJ2-2, with 8 bases lining up with TRBD2. Trimming took 1 base from V and 5 from J; bases not matched to a gene: 9. This CDR3 is 17 amino acids long. CDR1 is SGHVS and CDR2 is FQNEAQ in the germline V gene.

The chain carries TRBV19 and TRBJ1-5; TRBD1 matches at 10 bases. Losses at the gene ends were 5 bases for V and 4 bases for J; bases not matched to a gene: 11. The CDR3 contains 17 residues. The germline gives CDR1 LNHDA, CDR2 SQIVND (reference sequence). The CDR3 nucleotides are TGTGCCAGTAGTGCATCGACTCGGACAGGGGGAAATCAGCCCCAGCATTTT. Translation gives CASSASTRTGGNQPQHF.

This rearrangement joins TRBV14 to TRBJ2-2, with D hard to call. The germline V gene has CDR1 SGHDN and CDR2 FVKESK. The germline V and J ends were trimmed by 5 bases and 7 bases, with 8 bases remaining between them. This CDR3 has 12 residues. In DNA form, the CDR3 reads TGTGCCAGCAGCATTTTCAGCGGGGAGCTGTTTTTT. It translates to CASSIFSGELFF.

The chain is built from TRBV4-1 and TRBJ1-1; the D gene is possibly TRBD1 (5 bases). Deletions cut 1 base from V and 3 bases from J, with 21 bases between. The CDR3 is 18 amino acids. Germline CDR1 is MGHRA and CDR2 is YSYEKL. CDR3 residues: CASSQGPAQVRPYTEAFF. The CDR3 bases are TGCGCCAGCAGCCAAGGTCCCGCACAGGTGAGGCCCTACACTGAAGCTTTCTTT.

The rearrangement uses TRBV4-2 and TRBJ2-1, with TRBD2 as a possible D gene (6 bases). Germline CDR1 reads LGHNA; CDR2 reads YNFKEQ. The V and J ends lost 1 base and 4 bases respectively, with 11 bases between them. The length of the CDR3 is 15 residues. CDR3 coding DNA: TGTGCCAGCAGCCAAGTTGCAGCGGGTTACAATGAGCAGTTCTTC. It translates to CASSQVAAGYNEQFF.

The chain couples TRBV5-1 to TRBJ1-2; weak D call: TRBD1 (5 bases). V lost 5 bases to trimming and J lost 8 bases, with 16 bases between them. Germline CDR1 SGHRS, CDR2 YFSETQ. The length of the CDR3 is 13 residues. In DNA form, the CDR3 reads TGCGCCAGCAGACCACGGGGGGACGGAGGCTACACCTTC. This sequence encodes CASRPRGDGGYTF.

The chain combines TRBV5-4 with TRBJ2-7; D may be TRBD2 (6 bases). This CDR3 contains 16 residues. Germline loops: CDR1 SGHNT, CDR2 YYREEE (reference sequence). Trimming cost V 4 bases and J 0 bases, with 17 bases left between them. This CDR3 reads CASSGGTGWSSYEQYF. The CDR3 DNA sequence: TGTGCCAGCAGCGGGGGGACGGGGTGGAGCTCCTACGAGCAGTACTTC.

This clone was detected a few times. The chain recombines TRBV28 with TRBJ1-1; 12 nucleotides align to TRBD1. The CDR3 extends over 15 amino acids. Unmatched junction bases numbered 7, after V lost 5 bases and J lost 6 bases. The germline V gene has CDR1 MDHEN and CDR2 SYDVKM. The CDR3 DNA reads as TGTGCCAGCAGTCCGGGACAGGGGGCATGGGCTGAAGCTTTCTTT. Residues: CASSPGQGAWAEAFF.

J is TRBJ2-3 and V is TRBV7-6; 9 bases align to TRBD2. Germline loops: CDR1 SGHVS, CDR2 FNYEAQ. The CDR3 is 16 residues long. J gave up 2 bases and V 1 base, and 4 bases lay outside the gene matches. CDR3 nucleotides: TGTGCCAGCAGCTTAGGACTAGCGGTATCCACAGATACGCAGTATTTT. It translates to CASSLGLAVSTDTQYF.

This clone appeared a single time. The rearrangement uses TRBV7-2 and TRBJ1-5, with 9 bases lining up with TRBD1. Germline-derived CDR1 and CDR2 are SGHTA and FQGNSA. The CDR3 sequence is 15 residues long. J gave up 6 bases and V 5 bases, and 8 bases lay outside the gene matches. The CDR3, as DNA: TGTGCCAGCAGCACCCGGACAGGGGCAGGTCAGCCCCAGCATTTT. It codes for CASSTRTGAGQPQHF.

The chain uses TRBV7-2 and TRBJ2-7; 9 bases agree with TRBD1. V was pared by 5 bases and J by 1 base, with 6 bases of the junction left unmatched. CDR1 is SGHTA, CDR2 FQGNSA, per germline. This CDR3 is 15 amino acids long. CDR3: CASSAQGATSYEQYF. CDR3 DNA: TGTGCCAGCAGCGCACAGGGGGCTACATCCTACGAGCAGTACTTC.

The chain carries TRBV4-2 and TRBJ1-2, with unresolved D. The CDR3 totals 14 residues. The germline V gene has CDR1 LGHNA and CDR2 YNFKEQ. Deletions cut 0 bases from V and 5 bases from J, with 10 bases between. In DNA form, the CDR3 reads TGTGCCAGCAGCCAAGATACCAAAGCTTATGGCTACACCTTC. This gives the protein CASSQDTKAYGYTF.

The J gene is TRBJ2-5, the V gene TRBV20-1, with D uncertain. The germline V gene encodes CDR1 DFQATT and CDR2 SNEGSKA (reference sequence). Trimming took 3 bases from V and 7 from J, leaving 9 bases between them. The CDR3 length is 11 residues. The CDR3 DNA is TGCAGTGCTAGTGTCGCTGGGACCCAGTACTTC. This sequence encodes CSASVAGTQYF.

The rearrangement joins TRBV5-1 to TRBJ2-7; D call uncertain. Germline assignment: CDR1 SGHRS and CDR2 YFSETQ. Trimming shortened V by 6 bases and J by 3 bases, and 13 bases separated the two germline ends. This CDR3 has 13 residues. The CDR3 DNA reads TGCGCCAGCAATCTAGGTGGCGGCTACGAGCAGTACTTC. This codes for CASNLGGGYEQYF.

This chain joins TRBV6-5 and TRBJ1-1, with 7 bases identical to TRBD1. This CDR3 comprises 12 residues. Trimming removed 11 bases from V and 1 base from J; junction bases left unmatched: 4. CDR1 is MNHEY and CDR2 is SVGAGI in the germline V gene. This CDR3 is CAARTGNTEAFF. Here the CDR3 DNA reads TGTGCCGCACGGACAGGGAACACTGAAGCTTTCTTT.

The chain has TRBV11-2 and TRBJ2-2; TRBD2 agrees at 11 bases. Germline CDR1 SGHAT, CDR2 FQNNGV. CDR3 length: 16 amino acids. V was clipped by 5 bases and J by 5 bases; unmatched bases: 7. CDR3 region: CASSPQLAGATGELFF. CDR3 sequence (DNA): TGTGCCAGCAGCCCGCAACTAGCGGGAGCTACCGGGGAGCTGTTTTTT.

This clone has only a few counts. CDR3 sequence (DNA): TGTGCCAGCAGTTCGAGAGGTGAAGCTTTCTTT. Translated: CASSSRGEAFF. The rearrangement joins TRBV27 to TRBJ1-1; D ambiguous. Trimming took 4 bases from V and 7 from J, leaving 7 bases between them. The CDR3 contains 11 residues. CDR1 and CDR2 (germline): MNHEY, SMNVEV (reference sequence).

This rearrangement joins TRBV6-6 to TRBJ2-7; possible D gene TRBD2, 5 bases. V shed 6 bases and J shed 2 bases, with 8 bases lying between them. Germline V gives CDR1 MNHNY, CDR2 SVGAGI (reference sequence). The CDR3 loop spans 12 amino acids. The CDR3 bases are TGTGCCAGCAGGACCGGGACCTACGAGCAGTACTTC. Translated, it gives CASRTGTYEQYF.

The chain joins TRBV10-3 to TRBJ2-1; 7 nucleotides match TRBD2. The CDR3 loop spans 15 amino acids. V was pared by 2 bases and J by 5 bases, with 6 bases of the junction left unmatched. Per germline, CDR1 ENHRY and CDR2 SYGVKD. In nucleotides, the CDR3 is TGTGCCATCAGTGAGAGCAGCCTAGCGGACAATGAGCAGTTCTTC. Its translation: CAISESSLADNEQFF.

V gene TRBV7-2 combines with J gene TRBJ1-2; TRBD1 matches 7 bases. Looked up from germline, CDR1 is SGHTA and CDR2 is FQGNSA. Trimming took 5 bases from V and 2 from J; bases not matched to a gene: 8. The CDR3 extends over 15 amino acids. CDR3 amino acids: CASSPLTGANYGYTF. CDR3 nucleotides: TGTGCCAGCAGCCCGCTAACAGGGGCGAACTATGGCTACACCTTC.

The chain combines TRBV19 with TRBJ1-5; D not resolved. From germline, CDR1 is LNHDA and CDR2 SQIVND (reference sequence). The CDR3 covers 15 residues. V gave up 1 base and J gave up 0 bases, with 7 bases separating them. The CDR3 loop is CASSIADLSNQPQHF. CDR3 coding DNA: TGTGCCAGTAGTATAGCGGACCTTAGCAATCAGCCCCAGCATTTT. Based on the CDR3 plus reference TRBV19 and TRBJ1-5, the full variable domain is DGGITQSPKYLFRKEGQNVTLSCEQNLNHDAMYWYRQDPGQGLRLIYYSQIVNDFQKGDIAEGYSVSREKKESFPLTVTSAQKNPTAFYLCASSIADLSNQPQHFGDGTRLSIL.